This T cell receptor beta chain was observed in a study of OX40 agonist ivuxolimab in advanced cancers. Whole-study context: Patients received ivuxolimab, an intravenous treatment, every 2 weeks at 0.01 to 10 mg/kg.

Autoimmune disease history or systemic immunosuppression meant exclusion. Germline values: CDR1 LNHDA, CDR2 SQIVND (reference sequence). CDR3 length: 13 residues. V gave up 5 bases and J gave up 4 bases, with 11 bases separating them. Findings of the study overall: Fewer expanded clones were found on average in CD4+ than in CD8+ T cells.

On this clone itself: Antigen: not known.

The method was immunoSEQ multiplex PCR; TCRdb's version includes in-frame clones alone and lacks a portion of them. This table holds more than 75,000 clones, around nine tenths found once. Sequencing used CD4+ or CD8+ T cells sorted from blood, obtained in a trial of the OX40 agonist ivuxolimab. V is TRBV19 and J is TRBJ1-2, with D perhaps matching TRBD1 (6 bases). The receptor was isolated from an adult with an advanced solid tumor such as melanoma, head and neck, liver or kidney cancer. The CDR3 reads CASSADSTYGYTF. The CDR3 DNA sequence: TGTGCCAGTAGTGCGGACAGTACCTATGGCTACACCTTC.